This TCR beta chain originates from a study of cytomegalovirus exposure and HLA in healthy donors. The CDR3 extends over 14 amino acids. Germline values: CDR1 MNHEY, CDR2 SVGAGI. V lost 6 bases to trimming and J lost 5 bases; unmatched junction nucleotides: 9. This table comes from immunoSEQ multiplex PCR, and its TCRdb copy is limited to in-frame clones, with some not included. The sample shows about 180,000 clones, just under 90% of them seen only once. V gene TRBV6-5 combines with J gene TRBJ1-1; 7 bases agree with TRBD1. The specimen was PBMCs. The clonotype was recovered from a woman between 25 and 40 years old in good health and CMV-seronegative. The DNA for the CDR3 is TGTGCCAGCAGCCGAACGACAGGGAAGACTGAAGCTTTCTTT. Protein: CASSRTTGKTEAFF.